These 19 T cell receptor beta chains share one sample of origin, sequenced in a study of blood T cell repertoires in COVID-19. Clones were read by immunoSEQ multiplex PCR, and TCRdb kept only the in-frame ones, dropping some. The sample shows around 260,000 clones, 85% to 90% of them seen only once. The sequenced material came from peripheral blood. Receptor source: a woman aged 55-69 years with COVID-19, enrolled during active disease.

The rearrangement uses TRBV7-2 and TRBJ1-1; 7 bases map to TRBD1. The CDR3 is 14 amino acids. Trimming removed 5 bases from V and 6 bases from J; junction bases left unmatched: 9. Germline-derived CDR1 and CDR2 are SGHTA and FQGNSA. As DNA, the CDR3 is TGTGCCAGCAGCAAGCGACAGGGCTGGGCTGAAGCTTTCTTT. Translated, it gives CASSKRQGWAEAFF.

The chain carries TRBV6-5 and TRBJ1-5; possibly TRBD1 for D (5 bases). Trimming stripped 7 bases from V and 2 bases from J, with 15 bases between. Germline values: CDR1 MNHEY, CDR2 SVGAGI. The CDR3 covers 15 residues. This chain's CDR3 is CASKTGGTGNQPQHF. The CDR3 nucleotides read TGTGCCAGCAAAACTGGGGGGACTGGCAATCAGCCCCAGCATTTT.

The genes are TRBV5-6 and TRBJ2-3; TRBD2 is a possible D gene (5 bases). In germline, CDR1 is SGHDT, CDR2 YYEEEE. V lost 4 bases and J 0 bases, leaving 15 bases between the germline ends. The CDR3 spans 16 residues. For the CDR3, the DNA is TGTGCCAGCAGCGCGACAACTAGGGCTAGCACAGATACGCAGTATTTT. It is translated as CASSATTRASTDTQYF.

The rearrangement uses TRBV27 and TRBJ2-7; tentatively, D is TRBD1 (7 bases). The germline gives CDR1 MNHEY, CDR2 SMNVEV (reference sequence). Trimming removed 1 base from V and 4 bases from J, with 17 bases in between. The CDR3 has 16 amino acids. CDR3 coding DNA: TGTGCCAGCAGTTTATTATTACAGGGGACTCGGTACGAGCAGTACTTC. Amino acids: CASSLLLQGTRYEQYF.

The chain couples TRBV5-5 to TRBJ1-4, with 9 bases fitting TRBD1. The germline CDR1 and CDR2 sequences are SGHKS and YYEKEE (reference sequence). The CDR3 runs to 18 residues. V was pared by 5 bases and J by 6 bases, with 17 bases of the junction left unmatched. The CDR3 sequence is CASRPTGTGQGRYEKLFF. The CDR3 DNA follows: TGTGCCAGCAGGCCTACCGGGACAGGACAGGGGCGGTATGAAAAACTGTTTTTT.

The chain employs TRBV6-5 and TRBJ2-7; 7 positions match TRBD2. Trimming took 6 bases from V and 6 from J; bases not matched to a gene: 11. Germline loops: CDR1 MNHEY, CDR2 SVGAGI. The CDR3 sequence is 14 residues long. The CDR3 reads CASSPSSGTFEQYF. As DNA, the CDR3 is TGTGCCAGCAGCCCCAGCAGCGGGACTTTCGAGCAGTACTTC.

The chain carries TRBV7-9 and TRBJ2-2; 8 nucleotides line up with TRBD1. Trimming at V came to 1 base and at J to 3 bases, leaving 4 bases not matched to a gene. The CDR3 sequence is 16 residues long. The germline gives CDR1 SEHNR, CDR2 FQNEAQ (reference sequence). CDR3 DNA sequence: TGTGCCAGCAGCTTAGGCGGACAGGGAGACACCGGGGAGCTGTTTTTT. Translating it yields CASSLGGQGDTGELFF.

This clone occurred a few times. This chain connects TRBV5-5 to TRBJ2-3; D may be TRBD2 (6 bases). Germline assignment: CDR1 SGHKS and CDR2 YYEKEE (reference sequence). Between the trimmed V and J ends, which lost 0 bases and 1 base, there was a span of 12 bases. The length of the CDR3 is 16 residues. DNA of the CDR3: TGTGCCAGCAGCTTGGGTCCCGGCGGGGGCACAGATACGCAGTATTTT. Protein: CASSLGPGGGTDTQYF.

The CDR3 sequence is CASSYLLSSYNEQFF. As DNA, the CDR3 is TGTGCCAGCAGTTATCTCCTATCTTCCTACAATGAGCAGTTCTTC. The chain is built from TRBV6-6 and TRBJ2-1; the D is unclear. Germline values: CDR1 MNHNY, CDR2 SVGAGI (reference sequence). V lost 3 bases, J lost 1 base, and 10 bases lay in between. This CDR3 has 15 residues.

The V and J genes are TRBV3-1 (or the pseudogene TRBV3-2) and TRBJ1-4; tentatively, D is TRBD1 (5 bases). V was shortened by 2 bases and J by 6 bases, with 13 bases between the two germline ends. There are 15 residues in the CDR3. From germline, CDR1 is LGHDT and CDR2 YNNKEL (reference sequence). As DNA, the CDR3 is TGTGCCAGCAGCCAAAGTGACGGGGGTTATGAAAAACTGTTTTTT. This sequence encodes CASSQSDGGYEKLFF.

The chain recombines TRBV5-1 with TRBJ1-1; no firm D call. Germline V gene data show CDR1 as SGHRS and CDR2 as YFSETQ. The V end was cut by 3 bases, the J end by 5 bases, with 11 bases between. CDR3 length equals 13 residues. CDR3 amino acids: CASSSLQTTEAFF. The CDR3 coding sequence is TGCGCCAGCAGCTCGCTACAGACAACTGAAGCTTTCTTT.

This chain connects TRBV5-1 to TRBJ2-1, with 8 nucleotides matching TRBD2. Trimming took 0 bases from V and 8 from J; bases not matched to a gene: 7. CDR3 size: 15 residues. Germline V gives CDR1 SGHRS, CDR2 YFSETQ. The CDR3 reads CASSLDGTSNDEQFF. In nucleotides, the CDR3 is TGCGCCAGCAGCTTGGATGGGACTAGTAACGATGAGCAGTTCTTC.

V usage is TRBV11-2 and J usage is TRBJ1-5; 7 nucleotides line up with TRBD1. J gave up 7 bases and V 6 bases, and 15 bases lay outside the gene matches. This CDR3 spans 16 amino acids. The germline gives CDR1 SGHAT, CDR2 FQNNGV. CDR3 loop: CASRVTRQGFGQPQHF. DNA for the CDR3: TGTGCCAGCAGGGTAACGAGACAGGGTTTCGGACAGCCCCAGCATTTT.

The chain recombines TRBV11-2 with TRBJ1-1, with D hard to call. The length of the CDR3 is 14 residues. Germline CDR1 is SGHAT and CDR2 is FQNNGV. The V gene lost 1 base and the J gene lost 3 bases, with 9 bases spanning the gap. The CDR3 bases are TGTGCCAGCAGCTTAGTTAGTCCTTACACTGAAGCTTTCTTT. It translates to CASSLVSPYTEAFF.

The CDR3 reads CASSPSGSYNSPLHF. The CDR3 nucleotides are TGCGCCAGCAGCCCGTCGGGCTCCTATAATTCACCCCTCCACTTT. The chain employs TRBV5-1 and TRBJ1-6, with D uncertain. The germline gives CDR1 SGHRS, CDR2 YFSETQ. The V gene lost 4 bases and the J gene lost 0 bases, with 8 bases spanning the gap. This CDR3 comprises 15 residues.

The rearrangement joins TRBV7-9 to TRBJ2-5; 13 bases line up with TRBD2. The trim removed 5 bases at V and 3 bases at J, leaving 15 bases unmatched. CDR3 length equals 19 residues. Germline CDR1 reads SEHNR; CDR2 reads FQNEAQ (reference sequence). CDR3 nucleotides: TGTGCCAGCAGCGTCCGGACTAGCGGGAGTTTAGGTGGAGAAGAGACCCAGTACTTC. Amino acids: CASSVRTSGSLGGEETQYF.

V gene TRBV6-5 combines with J gene TRBJ2-5; no reliable D call. Per germline, CDR1 MNHEY and CDR2 SVGAGI. The V end lost 6 bases, the J end lost 0 bases, and 5 bases lay between the germline ends. The CDR3 runs to 12 residues. The CDR3 bases are TGTGCCAGCAGGCGGAACCAAGAGACCCAGTACTTC. Encoded protein: CASRRNQETQYF.

The chain combines TRBV29-1 with TRBJ2-5; 8 bases fit TRBD1. CDR3 length equals 13 residues. V trimming: 3 bases; J trimming: 2 bases; junction bases outside the gene matches: 2. CDR1 and CDR2 (germline): SQVTM, ANQGSEA. The CDR3 is CSVDGQGQETQYF. The CDR3 nucleotides read TGCAGCGTTGATGGACAGGGACAAGAGACCCAGTACTTC.

The rearrangement uses TRBV19 and TRBJ2-1, with D possibly TRBD2 on 6 matching bases. The V gene lost 6 bases and the J gene lost 8 bases, with 23 bases spanning the gap. This CDR3 has 16 amino acids. The V gene's germline CDR1 is LNHDA and CDR2 SQIVND (reference sequence). In nucleotides, the CDR3 is TGTGCCAGTAGCAGCGCTATGGCGGGATCCCTCCATGAGCAGTTCTTC. This codes for CASSSAMAGSLHEQFF. Together with reference TRBV19 and TRBJ2-1, the CDR3 gives the full variable domain: DGGITQSPKYLFRKEGQNVTLSCEQNLNHDAMYWYRQDPGQGLRLIYYSQIVNDFQKGDIAEGYSVSREKKESFPLTVTSAQKNPTAFYLCASSSAMAGSLHEQFFGPGTRLTVL.